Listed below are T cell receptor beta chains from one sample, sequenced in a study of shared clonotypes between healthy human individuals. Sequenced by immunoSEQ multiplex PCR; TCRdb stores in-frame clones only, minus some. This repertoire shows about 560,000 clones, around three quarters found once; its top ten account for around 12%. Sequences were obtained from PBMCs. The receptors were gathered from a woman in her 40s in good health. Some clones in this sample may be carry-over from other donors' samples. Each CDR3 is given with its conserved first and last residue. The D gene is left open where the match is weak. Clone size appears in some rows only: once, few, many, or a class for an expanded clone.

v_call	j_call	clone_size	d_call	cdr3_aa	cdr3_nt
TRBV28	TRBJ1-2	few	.	CASSPLIGYGYTF	TGTGCCAGCAGTCCCTTGATAGGCTATGGCTACACCTTC
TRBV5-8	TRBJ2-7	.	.	CASSLDREHEQYF	TGTGCCAGCAGCTTGGACAGGGAACACGAGCAGTACTTC
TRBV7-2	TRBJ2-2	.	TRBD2	CASSLLGLAGTGELFF	TGTGCCAGCAGCTTATTAGGACTAGCAGGCACCGGGGAGCTGTTTTTT
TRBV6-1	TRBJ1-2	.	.	CASSVTNLLANYGYTF	TGTGCCAGCAGTGTTACAAATCTCCTAGCTAACTATGGCTACACCTTC
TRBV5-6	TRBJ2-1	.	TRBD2	CASSPGTSEIEQFF	TGTGCCAGCAGCCCCGGGACTAGCGAGATTGAGCAGTTCTTC
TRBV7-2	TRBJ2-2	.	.	CASSTYNTGELFF	TGTGCCAGCAGCACCTACAACACCGGGGAGCTGTTTTTT
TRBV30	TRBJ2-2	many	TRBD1	CAWSLSDRDTGELFF	TGTGCCTGGAGCCTTTCGGACAGGGACACCGGGGAGCTGTTTTTT
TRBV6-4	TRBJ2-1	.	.	CASSDDVGGNEQFF	TGTGCCAGCAGCGACGACGTCGGGGGCAATGAGCAGTTCTTC
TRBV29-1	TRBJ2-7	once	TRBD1	CSVGRVGTGSSYEQYF	TGCAGCGTTGGCCGTGTGGGGACAGGGAGCTCCTACGAGCAGTACTTC
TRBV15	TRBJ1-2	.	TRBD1	CATRTGVTSDYGYTF	TGTGCCACCAGGACAGGGGTTACGTCCGACTATGGCTACACCTTC
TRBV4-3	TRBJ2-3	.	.	CASSQEMEEFTDTQYF	TGCGCCAGCAGCCAAGAGATGGAGGAGTTCACAGATACGCAGTATTTT
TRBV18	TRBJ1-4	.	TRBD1	CASSRTGGDDNEKLFF	TGTGCCAGCTCACGAACAGGGGGGGACGATAATGAAAAACTGTTTTTT
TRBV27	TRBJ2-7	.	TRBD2	CASSLSGLLAGGRSYEQYF	TGTGCCAGCAGTTTATCGGGGCTCCTAGCGGGAGGGAGGTCCTACGAGCAGTACTTC
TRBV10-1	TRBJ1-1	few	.	CASRGTFPEDTEAFF	TGCGCCAGCAGAGGGACCTTTCCGGAGGACACTGAAGCTTTCTTT
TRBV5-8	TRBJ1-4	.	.	CASSLKGPEMLFF	TGTGCCAGCAGCTTGAAGGGTCCGGAGATGCTGTTTTTT
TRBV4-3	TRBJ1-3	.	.	CASSQEIGPLSGNTIYF	TGCGCCAGCAGCCAAGAGATCGGGCCCCTCTCTGGAAACACCATATATTTT
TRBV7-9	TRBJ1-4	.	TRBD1	CASGQGYEKLFF	TGTGCCAGCGGACAGGGCTATGAAAAACTGTTTTTT
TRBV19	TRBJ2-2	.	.	CASSIAVIRGGDTGELFF	TGTGCCAGTAGTATAGCGGTTATCAGGGGAGGGGACACCGGGGAGCTGTTTTTT
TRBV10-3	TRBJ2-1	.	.	CAISEGWDWGNEQFF	TGTGCCATCAGTGAGGGGTGGGATTGGGGCAATGAGCAGTTCTTC
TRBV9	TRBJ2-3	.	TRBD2	CASSVSGRADTQYF	TGTGCCAGCAGCGTTAGCGGGAGGGCCGATACGCAGTATTTT
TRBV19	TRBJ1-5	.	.	CASSRSQGGNQPQHF	TGTGCCAGTAGTCGCTCCCAAGGAGGCAATCAGCCCCAGCATTTT
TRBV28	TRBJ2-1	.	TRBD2	CASSSPGLAANEQFF	TGTGCCAGCAGTTCGCCGGGACTAGCGGCGAATGAGCAGTTCTTC
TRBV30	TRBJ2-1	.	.	CAWSMGVSYNEQFF	TGTGCCTGGTCTATGGGGGTCTCCTACAATGAGCAGTTCTTC
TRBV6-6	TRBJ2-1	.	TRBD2	CASSYAPAGGYNEQFF	TGTGCCAGCAGTTACGCGCCAGCGGGAGGCTACAATGAGCAGTTCTTC
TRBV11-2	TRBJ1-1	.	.	CASSLGPGTEAFF	TGTGCCAGCAGCTTAGGGCCAGGCACTGAAGCTTTCTTT
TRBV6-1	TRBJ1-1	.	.	CASSAGFLGSEAFF	TGTGCCAGCAGTGCAGGGTTTCTGGGCTCTGAAGCTTTCTTT
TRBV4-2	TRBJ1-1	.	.	CASSQPSTENTEAFF	TGTGCCAGCAGCCAACCCTCAACAGAAAACACTGAAGCTTTCTTT
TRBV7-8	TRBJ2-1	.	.	CASSSRDGGYNEQFF	TGTGCCAGCAGCTCCCGGGACGGAGGCTACAATGAGCAGTTCTTC
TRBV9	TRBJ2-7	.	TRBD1	CASSVGDRYFEQYF	TGTGCCAGCAGCGTAGGGGACAGGTATTTCGAGCAGTACTTC
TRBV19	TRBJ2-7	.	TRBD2	CASSMVLAGGPLFYEQYF	TGTGCCAGTAGTATGGTACTAGCGGGAGGGCCCCTCTTCTACGAGCAGTACTTC
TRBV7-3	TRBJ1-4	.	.	CASSPLEAQDEKLFF	TGTGCCAGCAGCCCCTTGGAGGCGCAGGATGAAAAACTGTTTTTT
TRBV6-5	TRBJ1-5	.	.	CASSARQDRNQPQHF	TGTGCCAGCAGCGCGAGGCAGGATCGCAATCAGCCCCAGCATTTT
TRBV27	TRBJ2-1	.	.	CASTLLPRGYNEQFF	TGTGCCAGCACCCTCTTGCCGAGGGGCTACAATGAGCAGTTCTTC
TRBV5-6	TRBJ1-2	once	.	CASSLVAGYGYTF	TGTGCCAGCAGCTTGGTGGCAGGCTATGGCTACACCTTC
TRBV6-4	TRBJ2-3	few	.	CASSTGAPTDTQYF	TGTGCCAGCAGTACGGGAGCCCCCACAGATACGCAGTATTTT
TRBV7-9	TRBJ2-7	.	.	CASTTAGLDEQYF	TGTGCCAGCACAACGGCGGGGCTGGACGAGCAGTACTTC
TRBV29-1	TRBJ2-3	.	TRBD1	CSVRETGGGDTQYF	TGCAGCGTTCGCGAGACAGGGGGTGGGGATACGCAGTATTTT
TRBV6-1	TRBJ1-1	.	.	CASQPGGGTEAFF	TGTGCCAGCCAACCTGGGGGTGGGACTGAAGCTTTCTTT
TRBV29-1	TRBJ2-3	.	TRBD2	CSVGSGATDTQYF	TGCAGCGTTGGGAGCGGGGCCACAGATACGCAGTATTTT
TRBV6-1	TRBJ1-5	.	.	CASSGGGVSNQPQHF	TGTGCCAGCAGTGGGGGAGGCGTTAGCAATCAGCCCCAGCATTTT
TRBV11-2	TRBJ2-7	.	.	CASSRLTYEQYF	TGTGCCAGCAGTAGGCTGACCTACGAGCAGTACTTC
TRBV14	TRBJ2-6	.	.	CASSPASANVLTF	TGTGCCAGCAGCCCCGCCTCGGCCAACGTCCTGACTTTC
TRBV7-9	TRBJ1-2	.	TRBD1	CASSSSGRTGIGVGGYTF	TGTGCCAGCAGCTCAAGCGGGCGGACAGGGATTGGGGTTGGTGGCTACACCTTC
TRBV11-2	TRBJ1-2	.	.	CASSLDLATGPYGYTF	TGTGCCAGCAGCTTAGATTTGGCGACAGGACCTTATGGCTACACCTTC
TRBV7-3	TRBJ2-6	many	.	CASSLPTGVGANVLTF	TGTGCCAGCAGCTTACCGACGGGGGTAGGGGCCAACGTCCTGACTTTC
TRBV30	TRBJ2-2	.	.	CAWSSIEEDTGELFF	TGTGCCTGGAGTAGTATCGAAGAGGACACCGGGGAGCTGTTTTTT
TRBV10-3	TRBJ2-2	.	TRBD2	CAISEFGLAGTNTGELFF	TGTGCCATCAGTGAGTTTGGACTAGCGGGGACGAACACCGGGGAGCTGTTTTTT
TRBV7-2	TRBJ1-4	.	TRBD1	CASSLGLQGGFEKLFF	TGTGCCAGCAGCTTAGGGTTACAGGGGGGCTTTGAAAAACTGTTTTTT
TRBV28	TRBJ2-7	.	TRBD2	CASSHSGRDSYEQYF	TGTGCCAGCAGTCACAGCGGGAGGGACTCCTACGAGCAGTACTTC
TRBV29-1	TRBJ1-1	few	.	CSAKAPGNTEAFF	TGCAGCGCTAAAGCACCAGGGAACACTGAAGCTTTCTTT
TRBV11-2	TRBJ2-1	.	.	CASSPGPTVNEQFF	TGTGCCAGCAGTCCGGGACCTACGGTCAATGAGCAGTTCTTC
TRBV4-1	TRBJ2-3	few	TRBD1	CASSQGQGDTQYF	TGCGCCAGCAGCCAAGGACAGGGAGATACGCAGTATTTT
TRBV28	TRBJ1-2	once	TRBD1	CASSPPGQVNYGYTF	TGTGCCAGCAGCCCTCCGGGACAGGTCAACTATGGCTACACCTTC